These T cell receptor beta chains were read from a single sample in a study of T cells in tuberculosis. Only in-frame clones appear in the TCRdb table, and some are missing; sequencing was by immunoSEQ multiplex PCR. Of about 33,000 clones listed, 95% are singletons. The sequenced sample was PBMCs. The receptor set was obtained from a donor aged 10-30 years with latent tuberculosis or without tuberculosis infection. The CDR3 runs from the conserved cysteine through the conserved F or W. Each record gives: V gene, J gene, D gene, CDR3 DNA, CDR3 protein. D genes are given only for firm matches.

v_call: TRBV10-3
j_call: TRBJ2-7
d_call: TRBD1
cdr3_nt: TGTGCCATCAGTGAGTCTGGGGACAGGGGAGACGAGCAGTACTTC
cdr3_aa: CAISESGDRGDEQYF

v_call: TRBV6-5
j_call: TRBJ2-7
d_call: TRBD1
cdr3_nt: TGTGCCAGCAGCCTAGCCGGGACAGGGAAGGGGGAGCAGTACTTC
cdr3_aa: CASSLAGTGKGEQYF

v_call: TRBV5-4
j_call: TRBJ2-7
d_call: -
cdr3_nt: TGTGCCAGCAGCTTGGGAATTGGCCGTCAGGCGTACGAGCAGTACTTC
cdr3_aa: CASSLGIGRQAYEQYF

v_call: TRBV6-6
j_call: TRBJ2-7
d_call: -
cdr3_nt: TGTGCCAGCAGTTTCCAGGGAGGAGGAGCCTACGAGCAGTACTTC
cdr3_aa: CASSFQGGGAYEQYF

v_call: TRBV4-1
j_call: TRBJ2-7
d_call: -
cdr3_nt: TGCGCCAGCAGCCAGGGCAGGGGAAACTACGAGCAGTACTTC
cdr3_aa: CASSQGRGNYEQYF

v_call: TRBV7-9
j_call: TRBJ2-7
d_call: -
cdr3_nt: TGTGCCAGCACCGGGAGTTCGGTCTACGAGCAGTACTTC
cdr3_aa: CASTGSSVYEQYF

v_call: TRBV21-1
j_call: TRBJ2-5
d_call: -
cdr3_nt: TGTGCCAGCAGCAAAGCCCCGGGTGGAGGGGTGGGAGAGACCCAGTACTTC
cdr3_aa: CASSKAPGGGVGETQYF

v_call: TRBV5-1
j_call: TRBJ2-7
d_call: TRBD2
cdr3_nt: TGCGCCAGCAGCTTGGATCCGGGAGGGCCTTACGAGCAGTACTTC
cdr3_aa: CASSLDPGGPYEQYF

v_call: TRBV4-1
j_call: TRBJ1-2
d_call: TRBD1
cdr3_nt: TGCGCCAGCAGCCAAGAGCCGGGGACAGGGGATGGCTACACCTTC
cdr3_aa: CASSQEPGTGDGYTF

v_call: TRBV2
j_call: TRBJ1-5
d_call: -
cdr3_nt: TGTGCCTGCACGAGGAGTGGTGGCAATCAGCCCCAGCATTTT
cdr3_aa: CACTRSGGNQPQHF

v_call: TRBV27
j_call: TRBJ1-2
d_call: TRBD1
cdr3_nt: TGTGCCAGCTACCCAGGACAGGGGATTAATGGCTACACCTTC
cdr3_aa: CASYPGQGINGYTF

v_call: TRBV25-1
j_call: TRBJ2-5
d_call: -
cdr3_nt: TGTGCCAGCAGTGAACTTCTGGGGGCGGGTGAGACCCAGTACTTC
cdr3_aa: CASSELLGAGETQYF

v_call: TRBV6-4
j_call: TRBJ2-3
d_call: -
cdr3_nt: TGTGCCAGCAGTGAGAATCAAGTTGGTAGCGGCACAGATACGCAGTATTTT
cdr3_aa: CASSENQVGSGTDTQYF

v_call: TRBV19
j_call: TRBJ1-3
d_call: -
cdr3_nt: TGTGCCAGTAGTATAACAGCTTTCTCTGGAAACACCATATATTTT
cdr3_aa: CASSITAFSGNTIYF

v_call: TRBV28
j_call: TRBJ1-2
d_call: -
cdr3_nt: TGTGCCAGCAGTTTATCCGGGGGGAACTATGGCTACACCTTC
cdr3_aa: CASSLSGGNYGYTF

v_call: TRBV5-6
j_call: TRBJ2-3
d_call: -
cdr3_nt: TGTGCCAGCAGCTTGAATACGCACGGGACGCAGTATTTT
cdr3_aa: CASSLNTHGTQYF

v_call: TRBV27
j_call: TRBJ2-2
d_call: -
cdr3_nt: TGTGCCAGCAGTTTAGGCGGGGGCCCCACCGGGGAGCTGTTTTTT
cdr3_aa: CASSLGGGPTGELFF

v_call: TRBV10-3
j_call: TRBJ2-3
d_call: TRBD1
cdr3_nt: TGTGCCATCAGTGCTCCGGGACAGGGGAGGGCAGATACGCAGTATTTT
cdr3_aa: CAISAPGQGRADTQYF

v_call: TRBV4-1
j_call: TRBJ2-1
d_call: TRBD1
cdr3_nt: TGCGCCAGCAGCCAAGAATCGGGACAGGGGATGAATGAGCAGTTCTTC
cdr3_aa: CASSQESGQGMNEQFF

v_call: TRBV5-4
j_call: TRBJ1-1
d_call: TRBD1
cdr3_nt: TGTGCCAGCAGCCCCGGACAGGGGAACACTGAAGCTTTCTTT
cdr3_aa: CASSPGQGNTEAFF

v_call: TRBV28
j_call: TRBJ2-7
d_call: TRBD1
cdr3_nt: TGTGCCAGCAGTTTATCCGGGACAGGGAGCGAGCAGTACTTC
cdr3_aa: CASSLSGTGSEQYF

v_call: TRBV5-4
j_call: TRBJ2-2
d_call: -
cdr3_nt: TGTGCCAGCAGCTCGGACACCGGGGAGCTGTTTTTT
cdr3_aa: CASSSDTGELFF

v_call: TRBV21-1
j_call: TRBJ2-4
d_call: -
cdr3_nt: TGTGCCAGCAGTTACGGGGTCCTAGCCAAAAACATTCAGTACTTC
cdr3_aa: CASSYGVLAKNIQYF

v_call: TRBV13
j_call: TRBJ2-3
d_call: TRBD2
cdr3_nt: TGTGCCAGCAGCTCTGGGACTAGCGGCACGCAGTATTTT
cdr3_aa: CASSSGTSGTQYF

v_call: TRBV11-2
j_call: TRBJ1-2
d_call: TRBD1
cdr3_nt: TGTGCCAGCAGCTCTGGACAGGTTGGCTACACCTTC
cdr3_aa: CASSSGQVGYTF

v_call: TRBV14
j_call: TRBJ2-1
d_call: TRBD2
cdr3_nt: TGTGCCAGCAGCCGACTGGGACTAGCGGGGGGCAATGAGCAGTTCTTC
cdr3_aa: CASSRLGLAGGNEQFF

v_call: TRBV2
j_call: TRBJ2-3
d_call: TRBD2
cdr3_nt: TGTGCCAGCAGTGCCCTGACTAGCGGATGGGGGCCAGATACGCAGTATTTT
cdr3_aa: CASSALTSGWGPDTQYF

v_call: TRBV30
j_call: TRBJ1-4
d_call: -
cdr3_nt: TGTGCCTGGAGTCGAAGGGGACTGGCTAATGAAAAACTGTTTTTT
cdr3_aa: CAWSRRGLANEKLFF

v_call: TRBV7-2
j_call: TRBJ1-6
d_call: TRBD1
cdr3_nt: TGTGCCAGCAGCGTCCGGGACAGGGGTCGAGGTGACCTCCACTTT
cdr3_aa: CASSVRDRGRGDLHF

v_call: TRBV29-1
j_call: TRBJ2-7
d_call: TRBD1
cdr3_nt: TGCAGCGCTTTAGGGGGCAATTCCTACGAGCAGTACTTC
cdr3_aa: CSALGGNSYEQYF

v_call: TRBV10-1
j_call: TRBJ1-2
d_call: TRBD1
cdr3_nt: TGCGCCAGCAGATTGGACAGGTCGGCTAACTATGGCTACACCTTC
cdr3_aa: CASRLDRSANYGYTF

v_call: TRBV19
j_call: TRBJ2-1
d_call: TRBD1
cdr3_nt: TGTGCCAGTAAGGGACAGGGACCCTACAATGAGCAGTTCTTC
cdr3_aa: CASKGQGPYNEQFF

v_call: TRBV6-5
j_call: TRBJ2-1
d_call: -
cdr3_nt: TGTGCCAGCAGTTACGCGCTAGCCCCCAATGAGCAGTTCTTC
cdr3_aa: CASSYALAPNEQFF

v_call: TRBV2
j_call: TRBJ2-5
d_call: TRBD2
cdr3_nt: TGTGCCAGCAGTGAAGAAGAGGGGACTAACCAGTACTTC
cdr3_aa: CASSEEEGTNQYF

v_call: TRBV11-2
j_call: TRBJ2-5
d_call: -
cdr3_nt: TGTGCCAGCAGCTTAGGAGGTGGCGGGGGCCCCCAAGAGACCCAGTACTTC
cdr3_aa: CASSLGGGGGPQETQYF

v_call: TRBV5-1
j_call: TRBJ1-5
d_call: TRBD1
cdr3_nt: TGCGCCAGCAGCTTACAGGGGGGTTCAGCTCAGCCCCAGCATTTT
cdr3_aa: CASSLQGGSAQPQHF

v_call: TRBV13
j_call: TRBJ1-1
d_call: TRBD1
cdr3_nt: TGTGCCAGCAGCCATGGGACAGACACTGAAGCTTTCTTT
cdr3_aa: CASSHGTDTEAFF

v_call: TRBV30
j_call: TRBJ2-3
d_call: -
cdr3_nt: TGTGCCTGGAGCCGGAGGGGCGGGACAGATACGCAGTATTTT
cdr3_aa: CAWSRRGGTDTQYF